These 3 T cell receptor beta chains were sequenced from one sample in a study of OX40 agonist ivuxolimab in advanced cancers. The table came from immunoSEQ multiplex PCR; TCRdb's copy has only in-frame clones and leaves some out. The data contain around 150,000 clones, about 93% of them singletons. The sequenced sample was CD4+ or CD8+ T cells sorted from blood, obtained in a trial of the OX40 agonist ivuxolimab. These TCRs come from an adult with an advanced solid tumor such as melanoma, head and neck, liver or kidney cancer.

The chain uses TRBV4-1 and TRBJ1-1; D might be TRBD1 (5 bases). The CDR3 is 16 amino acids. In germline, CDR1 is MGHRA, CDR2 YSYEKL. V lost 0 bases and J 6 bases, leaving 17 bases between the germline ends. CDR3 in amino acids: CASSQDLLGVRAEAFF. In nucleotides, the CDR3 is TGCGCCAGCAGCCAAGATCTTTTGGGGGTGAGGGCTGAAGCTTTCTTT.

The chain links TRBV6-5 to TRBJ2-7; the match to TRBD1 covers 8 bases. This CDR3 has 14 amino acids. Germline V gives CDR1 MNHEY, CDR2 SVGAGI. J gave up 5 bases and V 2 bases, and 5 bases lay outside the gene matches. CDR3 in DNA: TGTGCCAGCAGTTACCGGACAGGGTCGGACGAGCAGTACTTC. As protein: CASSYRTGSDEQYF.

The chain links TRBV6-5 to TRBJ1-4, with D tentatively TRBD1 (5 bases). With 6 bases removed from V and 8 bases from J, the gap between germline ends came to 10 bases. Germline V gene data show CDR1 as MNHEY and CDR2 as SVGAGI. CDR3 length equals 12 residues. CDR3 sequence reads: CASRTGREKLFF. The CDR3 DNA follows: TGTGCCAGCAGGACGGGGCGGGAAAAACTGTTTTTT.